Reported below is one T cell receptor beta chain. Sample-barcoded 5' priming and a J-beta primer mix drove a second PCR of roughly 6 to 12 cycles. At least 2.5 million CDR3-containing paired-end reads were obtained per sample. Each CDR3 protein gets one entry after TCRdb re-called the 5' RACE reads with MiXCR. The table includes about 1.5 million distinct CDR3 sequences, approximately 39% detected once. V was pared by 5 bases and J by 2 bases, with 12 bases between. The germline V gene has CDR1 SQVTM and CDR2 ANQGSEA. This CDR3 region has 13 residues. The data are from a study of blood T cells in healthy people across ages.

This sequence joins TRBV29-1 and TRBJ2-5; unclear D gene. The material sequenced was blood. This clonotype was obtained from a woman between 18 and 29 years old in good health. DNA for the CDR3: TGCAGCGTTACTGGACGGGTTCAAGAGACCCAGTACTTC. Its protein product is CSVTGRVQETQYF.